What follows are 20 T cell receptor beta chains derived from one specimen sequenced in a study of blood T cells in healthy people across ages. With a J-beta primer mix and a sample-barcoded 5' primer, a second PCR ran roughly 7 to 11 cycles. TCRdb re-called the 5' RACE reads through MiXCR, storing one row per CDR3 protein. The table records about 510,000 distinct CDR3 sequences, 27% of them present only once. Another study also made use of these data, one on T cells of mothers and their children.

Sequencing input: blood. These receptors all come from a boy aged 2 to 10 in good health.

V is TRBV30 and J is TRBJ2-5; 8 positions agree with TRBD2. V shed 2 bases, J shed 4 bases, and the junction held 12 bases outside the gene matches. The CDR3 totals 16 residues. Germline V gives CDR1 GTSNPN, CDR2 SVGIG (reference sequence). CDR3 sequence reads: CAWSKLGLAFGETQYF. The CDR3 region has the DNA TGTGCCTGGAGTAAATTAGGACTAGCTTTTGGAGAGACCCAGTACTTC. Full variable domain (outside the CDR3, taken from reference TRBV30 and TRBJ2-5): SQTIHQWPATLVQPVGSPLSLECTVEGTSNPNLYWYRQAAGRGLQLLFYSVGIGQISSEVPQNLSASRPQDRQFILSSKKLLLSDSGFYLCAWSKLGLAFGETQYFGPGTRLLVL.

The chain recombines TRBV27 with TRBJ2-3; 11 bases align to TRBD1. V dropped 10 bases and J dropped 6; count of bases not matched to a gene: 12. Germline lookup yields CDR1 MNHEY and CDR2 SMNVEV (reference sequence). The CDR3 loop spans 15 amino acids. For the CDR3, the DNA is TGTGCCACCAGCAGAAGGACAGGGGGCGCCGATACGCAGTATTTT. This sequence encodes CATSRRTGGADTQYF.

This chain joins TRBV29-1 and TRBJ2-3; perhaps TRBD2 as D (6 bases). Germline loops: CDR1 SQVTM, CDR2 ANQGSEA. This CDR3 contains 14 residues. Between the trimmed V and J ends, which lost 5 bases and 1 base, there was a span of 13 bases. The chain's CDR3 is CSVTSGTGTDTQYF. The CDR3 region has the DNA TGCAGCGTTACATCCGGGACTGGCACAGATACGCAGTATTTT.

This sequence joins TRBV18 and TRBJ2-1; possible D gene TRBD2, 6 bases. This CDR3 has 16 amino acids. Germline V CDR1 and CDR2: KGHSH, LQKENI. With 1 base removed from V and 5 bases from J, the gap between germline ends came to 15 bases. The CDR3 spells CASSPRSAGPHNEQFF. The CDR3, as DNA: TGTGCCAGCTCACCACGATCGGCGGGACCCCACAATGAGCAGTTCTTC.

V and J are TRBV7-2 and TRBJ2-7; D may be TRBD2 (5 bases). Germline loops: CDR1 SGHTA, CDR2 FQGNSA. This CDR3 is 14 amino acids long. V gave up 1 base and J gave up 0 bases, with 7 bases separating them. The CDR3 protein is CASSLERSSYEQYF. In DNA form, the CDR3 reads TGTGCCAGCAGCTTAGAGCGGAGCTCCTACGAGCAGTACTTC.

The gene calls are TRBV7-9 and TRBJ2-1; D is perhaps TRBD2 (6 bases). The CDR3 runs to 16 residues. V was trimmed by 1 base and J by 4 bases, leaving 14 bases between them. Germline V CDR1 and CDR2: SEHNR, FQNEAQ (reference sequence). CDR3 residues: CASSLVGRTKYNEQFF. As DNA, the CDR3 is TGTGCCAGCAGCTTAGTAGGGAGGACAAAATACAATGAGCAGTTCTTC.

The chain couples TRBV12-3 or TRBV12-4 to TRBJ1-1; TRBD1 is a possible D gene (6 bases). The CDR3 loop spans 15 amino acids. V lost 6 bases, J lost 0 bases, and 14 bases lay in between. CDR3 nucleotides: TGTGCCAGCAGCTCCGGACAGATCTTGAACACTGAAGCTTTCTTT. Protein sequence: CASSSGQILNTEAFF.

This clonotype was counted only a few times. Because the CDR3 is missing its conserved closing phenylalanine or tryptophan, this is likely a read error. The chain couples TRBV5-1 to TRBJ2-4, with D hard to call. V was cut by 4 bases and J by 5 bases, with 13 bases left in between. CDR1 is SGHRS and CDR2 is YFSETQ in the germline V gene. This CDR3 region has 14 residues. The CDR3 bases are TGCGCCAGCAGCCCTGATGGTGGCCAAAACATTCAGTACGTC. Its translation is CASSPDGGQNIQYV.

This clonotype occurred many times. The V gene is TRBV3-1, the J gene TRBJ1-1, with D possibly matching TRBD1 (5 bases). Between the trimmed V and J ends, which lost 4 bases and 2 bases, there was a span of 8 bases. The CDR3 is 13 amino acids. Germline lookup yields CDR1 LGHDT and CDR2 YNNKEL (reference sequence). CDR3 in DNA: TGTGCCAGCAGCCCGACAGTAAACACTGAAGCTTTCTTT. Translated: CASSPTVNTEAFF.

The V and J genes are TRBV12-3 or TRBV12-4 and TRBJ1-5; D is perhaps TRBD1 (6 bases). V was cut by 5 bases and J by 4 bases, with 9 bases left in between. The CDR3 is made up of 13 amino acids. This chain's CDR3 is CASSNRDNQPQHF. In DNA, the CDR3 is TGTGCCAGCAGTAACAGGGATAATCAGCCCCAGCATTTT.

The rearrangement joins TRBV10-2 to TRBJ2-7, with TRBD2 identical over 11 bases. The CDR3 is made up of 15 amino acids. Germline CDR1 WSHSY, CDR2 SAAADI. Unmatched junction bases numbered 5, after V lost 2 bases and J lost 5 bases. The DNA of the CDR3 is TGCGCCAGCAGTGAGGTAGCGGGGGGGCCCCACGAGCAGTACTTC. Protein product: CASSEVAGGPHEQYF.

The chain is built from TRBV6-2 or TRBV6-3 and TRBJ2-3; 8 bases align to TRBD1. This CDR3 contains 14 residues. Looked up from germline, CDR1 is MNHEY and CDR2 is SVGEGT. V lost 5 bases, J lost 4 bases, and 5 bases stayed unmatched. The CDR3 is CASSPGGRADTQYF. The CDR3, as DNA: TGTGCCAGCAGTCCAGGGGGCAGGGCAGATACGCAGTATTTT.

The chain couples TRBV5-1 to TRBJ2-5; D might be TRBD1 (6 bases). Germline V gives CDR1 SGHRS, CDR2 YFSETQ. This CDR3 contains 14 residues. V was shortened by 4 bases and J by 4 bases, with 14 bases between the two germline ends. This chain's CDR3 is CASSRRQESETQYF. CDR3 nucleotides: TGCGCCAGCAGCCGCCGACAGGAGTCAGAGACCCAGTACTTC.

The chain uses TRBV7-2 and TRBJ2-5, with TRBD2 matching 12 bases. This CDR3 is built from 14 residues. The J segment lost 13 bases and the V segment lost 3 bases, leaving 9 bases of the junction unmatched. CDR1 SGHTA and CDR2 FQGNSA come from the germline V gene. The CDR3 loop is CASSLRTSGDPGYF. CDR3 sequence (DNA): TGTGCCAGCAGCTTGAGGACTAGCGGGGACCCAGGGTACTTC.

The V gene is TRBV3-1, the J gene TRBJ2-1; D ambiguous. V shed 6 bases and J shed 9 bases, with 9 bases lying between them. This CDR3 comprises 11 residues. From germline, CDR1 is LGHDT and CDR2 YNNKEL (reference sequence). CDR3 loop: CASRLRSEQFF. The CDR3 DNA sequence: TGTGCCAGCAGGCTGCGGTCTGAGCAGTTCTTC.

The chain joins TRBV27 to TRBJ2-1, with D tentatively TRBD2 (5 bases). Judging by the DNA end, TRBJ2-7 fits better; the J call may be wrong. This CDR3 region has 14 residues. CDR1 and CDR2 from the germline V gene are MNHEY and SMNVEV (reference sequence). DNA of the CDR3: TGTGCCAGCAGTTTAAGTCGTACTAGAATCGAGCAGTACTTC. Its protein product is CASSLSRTRIEQYF.

The J gene is TRBJ2-3, the V gene TRBV7-2; TRBD2 matches 11 bases. V was clipped by 4 bases and J by 5 bases; unmatched bases: 5. The CDR3 contains 15 residues. From germline, CDR1 is SGHTA and CDR2 FQGNSA. CDR3 sequence reads: CASSSSGRYGDTQYF. DNA for the CDR3: TGTGCCAGCAGCTCTAGCGGGAGGTATGGAGATACGCAGTATTTT.

The table lists this clonotype with a few counts. V and J are TRBV10-3 and TRBJ1-6, with 12 bases identical to TRBD1. This CDR3 comprises 15 residues. CDR1 is ENHRY and CDR2 is SYGVKD in the germline V gene. V lost 4 bases and J lost 8; bases outside the gene matches: 3. CDR3 sequence (DNA): TGTGCCATCAGTGGGGACAGGGGGCCTGATTCACCCCTCCACTTT. Its translation: CAISGDRGPDSPLHF.

The chain combines TRBV29-1 with TRBJ2-5, with D tentatively TRBD1 (6 bases). The germline V and J ends were trimmed by 8 bases and 8 bases, with 21 bases remaining between them. There are 13 residues in the CDR3. CDR1 is SQVTM and CDR2 is ANQGSEA in the germline V gene. The CDR3 sequence is CSFAAGTISTQYF. DNA of the CDR3: TGCAGCTTTGCGGCCGGGACAATTTCCACCCAGTACTTC.

The genes are TRBV18 and TRBJ2-6, with D unresolved. This CDR3 contains 17 residues. Germline values: CDR1 KGHSH, CDR2 LQKENI. V shed 1 base and J shed 3 bases, with 13 bases lying between them. The chain's CDR3 is CASSPQFEGVGANVLTF. The CDR3 coding sequence is TGTGCCAGCTCACCACAGTTTGAAGGAGTTGGGGCCAACGTCCTGACTTTC.